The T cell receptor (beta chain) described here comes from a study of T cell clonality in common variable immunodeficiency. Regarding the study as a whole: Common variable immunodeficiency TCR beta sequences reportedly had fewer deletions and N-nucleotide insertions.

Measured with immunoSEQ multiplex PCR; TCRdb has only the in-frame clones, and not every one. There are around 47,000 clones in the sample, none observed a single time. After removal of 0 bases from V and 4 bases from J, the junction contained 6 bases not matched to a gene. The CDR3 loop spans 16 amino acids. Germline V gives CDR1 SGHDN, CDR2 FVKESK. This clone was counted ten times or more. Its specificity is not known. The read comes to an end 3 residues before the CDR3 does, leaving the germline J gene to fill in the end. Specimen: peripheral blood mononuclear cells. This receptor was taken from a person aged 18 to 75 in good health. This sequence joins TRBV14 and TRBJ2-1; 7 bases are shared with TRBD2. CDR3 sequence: CASSQDRLAVYNEQFF. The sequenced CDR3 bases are TGTGCCAGCAGCCAAGACAGGCTAGCGGTGTACAATGAG.